What follows are 21 T cell receptor beta chains derived from one specimen sequenced in a study of cytomegalovirus exposure and HLA in healthy donors. With 60 Vbeta and 13 Jbeta primers, the PCR was carried out. The table came from immunoSEQ multiplex PCR; TCRdb's copy has only in-frame clones and leaves some out. Here the sample spans approximately 82,000 clones, about 9.4% being singletons. Sequencing input: PBMCs. Receptor source: a man aged 60 to 69 in good health and CMV-seropositive.

This chain uses TRBV6-6 with TRBJ1-5; unclear D gene. The CDR3 has 15 amino acids. CDR1 MNHNY and CDR2 SVGAGI come from the germline V gene (reference sequence). Trimming shortened V by 0 bases and J by 0 bases, and 6 bases separated the two germline ends. Written as DNA, the CDR3 is TGTGCCAGCAGTTACTCTCCAGATAGCAATCAGCCCCAGCATTTT. Protein sequence: CASSYSPDSNQPQHF.

In its sample, this clone was seen a few times. This chain connects TRBV4-1 to TRBJ1-3, with D perhaps matching TRBD1 (5 bases). CDR1 is MGHRA, CDR2 YSYEKL, per germline. V lost 0 bases and J 4 bases, leaving 13 bases between the germline ends. The CDR3 totals 16 residues. The CDR3 protein is CASSQEYAGGGNTIYF. In DNA form, the CDR3 reads TGCGCCAGCAGCCAAGAATACGCGGGGGGGGGAAACACCATATATTTT.

This clone was found a few times. CDR3 in amino acids: CASNLQGNTIYF. The CDR3 nucleotides read TGTGCCAGCAACCTCCAGGGAAACACCATATATTTT. The chain couples TRBV28 to TRBJ1-3, with no clear D. The CDR3 loop spans 12 amino acids. The V end was cut by 7 bases, the J end by 4 bases, with 8 bases between. Looked up from germline, CDR1 is MDHEN and CDR2 is SYDVKM.

The chain joins TRBV7-3 to TRBJ2-5; 7 positions agree with TRBD2. In germline, CDR1 is SGHTA, CDR2 FQGTGA. This CDR3 contains 13 residues. V dropped 5 bases and J dropped 6; count of bases not matched to a gene: 6. The CDR3 here is CASSRDYTQTQYF. The CDR3 region has the DNA TGTGCCAGCAGCCGGGACTACACCCAGACCCAGTACTTC.

This clone was recorded a few times. This chain joins TRBV5-1 and TRBJ2-2; 9 positions match TRBD1. V trimming: 4 bases; J trimming: 4 bases; junction bases outside the gene matches: 5. The germline CDR1 and CDR2 sequences are SGHRS and YFSETQ. There are 15 residues in the CDR3. The CDR3: CASSGTGISTGELFF. In DNA form, the CDR3 reads TGCGCCAGCAGCGGGACAGGGATCTCCACCGGGGAGCTGTTTTTT.

This clone was seen more than once but under ten times. The chain recombines TRBV5-1 with TRBJ2-5; no definite D call. The CDR3 has 12 residues. V was cut by 0 bases and J by 9 bases, with 9 bases left in between. The germline gives CDR1 SGHRS, CDR2 YFSETQ. The CDR3 sequence: CASSLVEDAQYF. For the CDR3, the DNA is TGCGCCAGCAGCTTGGTCGAGGATGCCCAGTACTTC. The full variable domain, its missing parts supplied by reference TRBV5-1 and TRBJ2-5, is KAGVTQTPRYLIKTRGQQVTLSCSPISGHRSVSWYQQTPGQGLQFLFEYFSETQRNKGNFPGRFSGRQFSNSRSEMNVSTLELGDSALYLCASSLVEDAQYFGPGTRLLVL.

This clone was counted between two and nine times. The V and J genes are TRBV7-2 and TRBJ1-3, with D hard to call. Trimming cost V 0 bases and J 0 bases, with 9 bases left between them. The CDR3 runs to 16 residues. Germline V gene sequence: CDR1 SGHTA, CDR2 FQGNSA. The CDR3 DNA reads as TGTGCCAGCAGCTTAGCGGGCCGTCACTCTGGAAACACCATATATTTT. This codes for CASSLAGRHSGNTIYF.

Ten or more counts support this clone. This rearrangement joins TRBV29-1 to TRBJ1-3; 8 bases line up with TRBD1. The CDR3 contains 15 residues. V lost 3 bases to trimming and J lost 4 bases; unmatched junction nucleotides: 8. The V gene's germline CDR1 is SQVTM and CDR2 ANQGSEA. CDR3: CSVDLGQGGGNTIYF. The CDR3 nucleotides read TGCAGCGTTGATCTCGGACAGGGAGGAGGAAACACCATATATTTT.

This chain links TRBV30 with TRBJ2-7; possibly TRBD1 for D (6 bases). Germline values: CDR1 GTSNPN, CDR2 SVGIG (reference sequence). This CDR3 contains 13 residues. The ends were cut back, 1 base at V and 4 bases at J, with 11 bases in the middle. The CDR3 region is CAWSDGRGYEQYF. The CDR3, as DNA: TGTGCCTGGAGTGACGGCAGGGGTTACGAGCAGTACTTC.

This clone showed up just a few times. DNA of the CDR3: TGCGCCAGCAGACAACGTGCTAGCGGCTCCTACGAGCAGTACTTC. Translating gives CASRQRASGSYEQYF. This sequence joins TRBV4-1 and TRBJ2-7; TRBD2 matches 7 bases. The J segment lost 0 bases and the V segment lost 6 bases, leaving 8 bases of the junction unmatched. The CDR3 spans 15 residues. The germline V gene has CDR1 MGHRA and CDR2 YSYEKL.

The gene calls are TRBV7-2 and TRBJ1-5; 10 nucleotides agree with TRBD1. Germline CDR1 is SGHTA and CDR2 is FQGNSA. This CDR3 has 16 amino acids. The J segment lost 0 bases and the V segment lost 6 bases, leaving 5 bases of the junction unmatched. The CDR3 here is CASRLDRGYSNQPQHF. The CDR3, as DNA: TGTGCCAGCAGGCTGGACAGGGGGTATAGCAATCAGCCCCAGCATTTT.

The chain employs TRBV7-9 and TRBJ2-1; tentatively, D is TRBD2 (6 bases). The CDR3 loop spans 15 amino acids. V lost 0 bases, J lost 7 bases, and 13 bases lay in between. Germline V CDR1 and CDR2: SEHNR, FQNEAQ (reference sequence). CDR3 nucleotides: TGTGCCAGCAGCTTAGCGGGACTGGAGGGAAATGAGCAGTTCTTC. This gives the protein CASSLAGLEGNEQFF.

The chain employs TRBV19 and TRBJ2-1, with 7 bases that match TRBD2. CDR3 length: 15 residues. J gave up 0 bases and V 5 bases, and 4 bases lay outside the gene matches. CDR1 is LNHDA, CDR2 SQIVND, per germline (reference sequence). CDR3 sequence (DNA): TGTGCCAGTAGTGCAAGCGGGAACTCCTACAATGAGCAGTTCTTC. Its protein product is CASSASGNSYNEQFF. The full variable domain, with the rest looked up from reference TRBV19 and TRBJ2-1, is DGGITQSPKYLFRKEGQNVTLSCEQNLNHDAMYWYRQDPGQGLRLIYYSQIVNDFQKGDIAEGYSVSREKKESFPLTVTSAQKNPTAFYLCASSASGNSYNEQFFGPGTRLTVL.

This clone was seen more than once but under ten times. The chain carries TRBV9 and TRBJ2-7; D possibly corresponds to TRBD2 (6 bases). CDR1 SGDLS and CDR2 YYNGEE come from the germline V gene. Trimming left V 0 bases short and J 2 bases short, with 12 bases between. The CDR3 sequence is 15 residues long. CDR3 region: CASSVGGASTYEQYF. The CDR3 nucleotides read TGTGCCAGCAGCGTAGGCGGGGCGTCCACCTACGAGCAGTACTTC.

The chain couples TRBV13 to TRBJ1-1; 8 nucleotides line up with TRBD1. Germline assignment: CDR1 PRHDT and CDR2 FYEKMQ (reference sequence). This CDR3 contains 15 residues. Trimming cost V 2 bases and J 4 bases; bases outside gene matches: 6. The CDR3 is CASSLWDRRGTEAFF. For the CDR3, the DNA is TGTGCCAGCAGCTTATGGGACAGGAGGGGCACTGAAGCTTTCTTT.

This clone was observed a handful of times. J is TRBJ1-1 and V is TRBV6-6; D is unresolved. V was clipped by 7 bases and J by 0 bases, with 9 bases between them. CDR1 MNHNY and CDR2 SVGAGI come from the germline V gene (reference sequence). The CDR3 extends over 13 amino acids. The CDR3 DNA reads TGTGCCAGCATAGAGAGCATGAACACTGAAGCTTTCTTT. Its translation: CASIESMNTEAFF.

The rearrangement links TRBV11-3 to TRBJ1-2, with 7 bases fitting TRBD1. The CDR3 has 11 residues. CDR1 and CDR2 (germline): SGHNT, YENEEA. Trimming cost V 5 bases and J 13 bases; bases outside gene matches: 7. CDR3 amino acids: CASSAQGIVTF. Here the CDR3 DNA reads TGTGCCAGCAGCGCACAGGGGATCGTCACCTTC. Complete variable domain (other parts from reference TRBV11-3 and TRBJ1-2): EAGVVQSPRYKIIEKKQPVAFWCNPISGHNTLYWYLQNLGQGPELLIRYENEEAVDDSQLPKDRFSAERLKGVDSTLKIQPAELGDSAVYLCASSAQGIVTFGSGTRLTVV.

This clone has just a few counts. The J gene is TRBJ2-2, the V gene TRBV5-1; D call uncertain. The CDR3 spans 14 residues. CDR1 is SGHRS, CDR2 YFSETQ, per germline. Trimming stripped 4 bases from V and 1 base from J, with 8 bases between. The CDR3, as DNA: TGCGCCAGCAGCATTTCCGGGAACACCGGGGAGCTGTTTTTT. Encoded protein: CASSISGNTGELFF.

CDR3 residues: CASSLLGRTEAFF. CDR3 DNA: TGTGCCAGCAGTTTATTGGGGCGGACTGAAGCTTTCTTT. The V call is TRBV6-5, the J call TRBJ1-1, with a tentative D call TRBD1 (5 bases). V was shortened by 4 bases and J by 5 bases, with 11 bases between the two germline ends. The CDR3 runs 13 residues. Germline assignment: CDR1 MNHEY and CDR2 SVGAGI.

The gene calls are TRBV27 and TRBJ1-6; no reliable D call. V was cut by 3 bases and J by 6 bases, with 9 bases left in between. Germline V gene data show CDR1 as MNHEY and CDR2 as SMNVEV (reference sequence). The length of the CDR3 is 14 residues. Written as DNA, the CDR3 is TGTGCCAGCAGTTTTAGGGAGGGTAATTCACCCCTCCACTTT. Translated, it gives CASSFREGNSPLHF.

The chain links TRBV30 to TRBJ2-1; TRBD2 agrees at 7 bases. The germline V gene encodes CDR1 GTSNPN and CDR2 SVGIG (reference sequence). This CDR3 comprises 14 residues. V lost 0 bases, J lost 5 bases, and 4 bases stayed unmatched. DNA for the CDR3: TGTGCCTGGAGTGTACGGGGGGTTAACAATGAGCAGTTCTTC. It is translated as CAWSVRGVNNEQFF.